This TCR beta chain was recovered during a study of shared clonotypes between healthy human individuals. Each subset's genomic DNA was shared equally among a number of immunoSEQ plates. In the authors' methods: Junction-only sequences without quality scores came from ImmunoSEQ, so filtering differed. Method: immunoSEQ multiplex PCR; TCRdb's copy keeps in-frame clones and lacks some. From that table come the V and J calls and clone size; the DNA was used to work out D and trimming. In the table there are around 510,000 clones, about 96% of which are singletons. Regarding this clone: Its antigen remains unknown.

Overall study results and limits: Clonotypes which were not shared had lower generation probabilities than clonotypes that all four donors shared. The study generally estimated greater richness for naive than memory subsets.

Germline V gene lookup returns CDR1 SNHLY and CDR2 FYNNEI. This CDR3 contains 13 residues. The TCR was taken from a woman in her 30s in good health. The sequencing input was naive CD4+ T cells sorted from blood. As for subset: CD45RA+ positively selected. This chain links TRBV2 with TRBJ2-5, with no clear D. The J call is in doubt because the DNA end fits TRBJ2-7 better. CDR3 region: CASRFTGTYEQYF. Written as DNA, the CDR3 is TGTGCCAGCAGGTTTACCGGCACCTACGAGCAGTACTTC.